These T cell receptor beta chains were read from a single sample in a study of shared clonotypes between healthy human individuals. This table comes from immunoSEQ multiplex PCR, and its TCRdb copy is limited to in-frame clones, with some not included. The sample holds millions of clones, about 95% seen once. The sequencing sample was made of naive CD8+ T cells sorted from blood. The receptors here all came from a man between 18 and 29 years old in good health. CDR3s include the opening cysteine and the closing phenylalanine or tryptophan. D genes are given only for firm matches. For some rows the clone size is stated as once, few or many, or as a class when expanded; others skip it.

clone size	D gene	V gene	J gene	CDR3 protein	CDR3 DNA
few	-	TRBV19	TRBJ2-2	CASSILESGELFF	TGTGCCAGTAGTATTCTGGAATCTGGGGAGCTGTTTTTT
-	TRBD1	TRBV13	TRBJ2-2	CASSPRGTAGTGELFF	TGTGCCAGCAGCCCTCGTGGGACAGCTGGGACCGGGGAGCTGTTTTTT
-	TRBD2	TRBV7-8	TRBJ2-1	CASSPRLAGVANEQFF	TGTGCCAGCAGCCCCAGACTAGCGGGAGTGGCAAATGAGCAGTTCTTC
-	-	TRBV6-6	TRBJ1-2	CASSSDGGAVHGYTF	TGTGCCAGCAGCTCAGACGGGGGCGCGGTCCATGGCTACACCTTC
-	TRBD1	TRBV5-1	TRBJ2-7	CASSLAQGGSYEQYF	TGCGCCAGCAGCTTGGCACAGGGGGGATCCTACGAGCAGTACTTC
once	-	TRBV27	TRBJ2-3	CASSPQFRQFTDTQYF	TGTGCCAGCAGCCCTCAATTCCGGCAGTTCACAGATACGCAGTATTTT
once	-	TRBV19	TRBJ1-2	CASSIRTTTNYGYTF	TGTGCCAGTAGTATCCGGACAACTACTAACTATGGCTACACCTTC
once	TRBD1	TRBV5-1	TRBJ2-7	CASRPTGQGIYEQYF	TGCGCCAGCAGACCCACGGGACAGGGAATTTACGAGCAGTACTTC
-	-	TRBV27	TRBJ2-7	CASSLSHSRTYEQYF	TGTGCCAGCAGTTTATCGCACTCCCGGACCTACGAGCAGTACTTC
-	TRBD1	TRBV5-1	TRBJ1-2	CASSLVSGGKNYGYTF	TGCGCCAGCAGCTTGGTGTCAGGGGGCAAGAACTATGGCTACACCTTC
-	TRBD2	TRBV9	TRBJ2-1	CASSVDGRGSSYNEQFF	TGTGCCAGCAGCGTAGATGGGAGGGGTAGCTCCTACAATGAGCAGTTCTTC
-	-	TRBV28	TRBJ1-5	CATLVVGNQPQHF	TGTGCCACCCTGGTTGTAGGCAATCAGCCCCAGCATTTT
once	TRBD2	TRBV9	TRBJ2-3	CASSVEVRGSTDTQYF	TGTGCCAGCAGCGTAGAGGTGCGGGGGAGCACAGATACGCAGTATTTT
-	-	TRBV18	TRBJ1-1	CASSPIGLNTEAFF	TGTGCCAGCTCACCTATCGGACTTAACACTGAAGCTTTCTTT
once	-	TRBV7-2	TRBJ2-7	CASSLRSGSYEQYF	TGTGCCAGCAGCTTACGGAGCGGATCCTACGAGCAGTACTTC
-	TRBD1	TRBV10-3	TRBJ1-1	CAISESPGGSEAFF	TGTGCCATCAGTGAGTCCCCAGGGGGTTCTGAAGCTTTCTTT
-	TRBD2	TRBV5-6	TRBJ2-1	CASSGWTSEPQQFF	TGTGCCAGCAGCGGCTGGACTAGTGAGCCCCAGCAGTTCTTC
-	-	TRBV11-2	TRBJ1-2	CASSLARVYYGYTF	TGTGCCAGCAGCTTAGCAAGAGTCTACTATGGCTACACCTTC
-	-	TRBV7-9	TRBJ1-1	CASSLLQGREAFF	TGTGCCAGCAGCTTATTACAGGGACGTGAAGCTTTCTTT
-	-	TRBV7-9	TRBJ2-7	CASSPGQTPYEQYF	TGTGCCAGCAGCCCTGGACAGACGCCGTACGAGCAGTACTTC
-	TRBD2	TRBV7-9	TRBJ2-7	CASSSGTPDQYEQYF	TGTGCCAGCAGTAGCGGGACACCAGATCAATACGAGCAGTACTTC
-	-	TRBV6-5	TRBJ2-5	CASSYTGVGETQYF	TGTGCCAGCAGTTACACGGGAGTGGGGGAGACCCAGTACTTC
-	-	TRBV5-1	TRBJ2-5	CASSEYLAAQETQYF	TGCGCCAGCAGCGAATACCTAGCAGCCCAAGAGACCCAGTACTTC
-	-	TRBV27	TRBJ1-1	CASSIAFNTEAFF	TGTGCCAGCAGTATCGCATTCAACACTGAAGCTTTCTTT
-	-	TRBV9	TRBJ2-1	CASSVGSSSYNEQFF	TGTGCCAGCAGCGTAGGGAGTAGCTCCTACAATGAGCAGTTCTTC
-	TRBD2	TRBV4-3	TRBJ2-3	CASSQGLAGTDTQYF	TGCGCCAGCAGCCAGGGACTAGCGGGCACAGATACGCAGTATTTT
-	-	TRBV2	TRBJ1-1	CASLVVVTEAFF	TGTGCCAGCCTAGTCGTAGTTACTGAAGCTTTCTTT
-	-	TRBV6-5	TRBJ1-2	CASSSGWGYTF	TGTGCCAGCAGTTCCGGGTGGGGCTACACCTTC
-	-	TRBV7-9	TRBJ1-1	CASIRDQGGAFF	TGTGCCAGCATTAGGGACCAAGGGGGAGCTTTCTTT
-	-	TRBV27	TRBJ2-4	CASSPQASAKNIQYF	TGTGCCAGCAGTCCCCAGGCGTCAGCCAAAAACATTCAGTACTTC
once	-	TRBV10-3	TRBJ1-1	CAISESIPTVEAFF	TGTGCCATCAGTGAGTCGATTCCGACAGTTGAAGCTTTCTTT
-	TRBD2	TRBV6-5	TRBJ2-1	CASSYSLAGAYNEQFF	TGTGCCAGCAGTTACTCGCTAGCGGGGGCCTACAATGAGCAGTTCTTC
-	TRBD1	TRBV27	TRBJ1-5	CASSVTGGWGQPQHF	TGTGCCAGCAGTGTAACAGGGGGCTGGGGTCAGCCCCAGCATTTT
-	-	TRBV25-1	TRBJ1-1	CASSEVGFLTEAFF	TGTGCCAGCAGTGAGGTCGGGTTTCTGACTGAAGCTTTCTTT
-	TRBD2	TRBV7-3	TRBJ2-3	CASRLIGLAGGQDTQYF	TGTGCCAGCAGATTAATTGGACTAGCGGGGGGGCAAGATACGCAGTATTTT
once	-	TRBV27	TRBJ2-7	CASSPLGAIGADEQYF	TGTGCCAGCAGTCCGTTGGGGGCCATAGGGGCCGACGAGCAGTACTTC
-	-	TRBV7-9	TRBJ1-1	CASSLEGPEAFF	TGTGCCAGCAGCTTGGAAGGTCCCGAAGCTTTCTTT
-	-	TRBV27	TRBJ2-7	CASSFFGDEQYF	TGTGCCAGCAGTTTTTTCGGGGACGAGCAGTACTTC
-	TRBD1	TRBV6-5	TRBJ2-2	CASSYTGDTGELFF	TGTGCCAGCAGTTACACAGGGGACACCGGGGAGCTGTTTTTT
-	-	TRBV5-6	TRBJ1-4	CASSLADGVMNEKLFF	TGTGCCAGCAGCTTGGCCGATGGGGTGATGAATGAAAAACTGTTTTTT
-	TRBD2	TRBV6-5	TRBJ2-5	CASAPAGDPETQYF	TGTGCCAGCGCTCCAGCGGGAGATCCCGAGACCCAGTACTTC
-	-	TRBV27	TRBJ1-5	CASNPGGYSNQPQHF	TGTGCCAGCAATCCCGGGGGGTACAGCAATCAGCCCCAGCATTTT
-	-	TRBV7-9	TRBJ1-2	CASSQDRNYGYTF	TGTGCCAGCAGCCAAGACAGGAACTATGGCTACACCTTC
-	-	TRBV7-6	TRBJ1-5	CASSLSPGAYSNQPQHF	TGTGCCAGCAGCTTATCCCCAGGGGCCTATAGCAATCAGCCCCAGCATTTT
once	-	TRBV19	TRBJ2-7	CASSMGTGGYEQYF	TGTGCCAGTAGTATGGGGACCGGCGGCTACGAGCAGTACTTC
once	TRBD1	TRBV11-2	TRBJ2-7	CASSLVGTGYEQYF	TGTGCCAGCAGCTTAGTAGGGACAGGGTACGAGCAGTACTTC
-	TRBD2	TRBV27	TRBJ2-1	CASRTRGEGLGEQFF	TGTGCCAGCAGAACCCGGGGGGAGGGCCTGGGTGAGCAGTTCTTC
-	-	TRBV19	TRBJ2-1	CASSPGTYNEQFF	TGTGCCAGTAGTCCCGGGACCTACAATGAGCAGTTCTTC
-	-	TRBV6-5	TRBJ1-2	CASSYSNGEANYGYTF	TGTGCCAGCAGTTACTCGAATGGGGAGGCAAACTATGGCTACACCTTC
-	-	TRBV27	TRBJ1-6	CASSFGGDNSPLHF	TGTGCCAGCAGTTTTGGAGGCGATAATTCACCCCTCCACTTT
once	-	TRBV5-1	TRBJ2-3	CASSMEGGLVSDTQYF	TGCGCCAGCAGCATGGAAGGGGGACTGGTCTCAGATACGCAGTATTTT